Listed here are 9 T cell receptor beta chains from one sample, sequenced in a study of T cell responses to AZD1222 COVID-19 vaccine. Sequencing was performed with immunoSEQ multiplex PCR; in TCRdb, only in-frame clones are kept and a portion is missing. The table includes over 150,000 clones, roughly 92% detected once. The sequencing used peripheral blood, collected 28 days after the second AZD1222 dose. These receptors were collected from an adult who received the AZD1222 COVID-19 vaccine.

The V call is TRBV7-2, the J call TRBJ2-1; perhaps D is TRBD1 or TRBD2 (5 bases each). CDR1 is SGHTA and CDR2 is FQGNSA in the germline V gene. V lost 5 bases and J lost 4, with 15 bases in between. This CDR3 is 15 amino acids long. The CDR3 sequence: CASSARDRPYNEQFF. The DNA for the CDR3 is TGTGCCAGCAGCGCCCGGGACCGGCCTTACAATGAGCAGTTCTTC.

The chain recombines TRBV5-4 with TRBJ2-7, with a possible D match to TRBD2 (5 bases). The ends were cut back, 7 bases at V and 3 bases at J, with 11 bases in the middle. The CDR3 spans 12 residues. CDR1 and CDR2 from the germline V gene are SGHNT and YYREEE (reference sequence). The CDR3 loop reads CASGEGDYEQYF. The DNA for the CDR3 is TGTGCCAGCGGAGAGGGAGACTACGAGCAGTACTTC.

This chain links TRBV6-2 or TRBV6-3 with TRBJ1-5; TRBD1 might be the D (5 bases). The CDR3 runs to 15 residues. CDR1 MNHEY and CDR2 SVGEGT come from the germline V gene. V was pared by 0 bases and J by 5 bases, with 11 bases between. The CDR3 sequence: CASSYSTAGHQPQHF. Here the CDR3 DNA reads TGTGCCAGCAGTTACTCGACGGCGGGGCATCAGCCCCAGCATTTT.

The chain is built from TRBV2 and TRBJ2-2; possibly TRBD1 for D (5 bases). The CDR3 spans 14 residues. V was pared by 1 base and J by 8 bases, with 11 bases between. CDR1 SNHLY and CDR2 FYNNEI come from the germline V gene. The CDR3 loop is CASSEERRVGELFF. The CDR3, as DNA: TGTGCCAGCAGTGAAGAGCGCAGGGTGGGGGAGCTGTTTTTT.

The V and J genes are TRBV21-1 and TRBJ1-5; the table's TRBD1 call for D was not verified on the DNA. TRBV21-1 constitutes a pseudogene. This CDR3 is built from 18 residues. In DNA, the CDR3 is TGTGCCAGCAGCGGGGGCGGACAGCGCAAAAATAGCAATCAGCCCCAGCATTTT. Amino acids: CASSGGGQRKNSNQPQHF.

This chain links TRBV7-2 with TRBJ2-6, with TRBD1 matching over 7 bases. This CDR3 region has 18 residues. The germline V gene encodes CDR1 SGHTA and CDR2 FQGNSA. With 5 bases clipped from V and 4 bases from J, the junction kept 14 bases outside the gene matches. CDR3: CASSHGQAPPSGANVLTF. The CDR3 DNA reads TGTGCCAGCAGCCATGGACAGGCCCCACCATCGGGGGCCAACGTCCTGACTTTC.

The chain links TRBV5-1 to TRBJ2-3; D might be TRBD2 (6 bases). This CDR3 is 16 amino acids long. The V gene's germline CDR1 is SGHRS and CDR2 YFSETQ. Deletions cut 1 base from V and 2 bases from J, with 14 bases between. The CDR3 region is CASSLNGAGPTDTQYF. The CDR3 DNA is TGCGCCAGCAGCTTGAATGGCGCGGGGCCCACAGATACGCAGTATTTT.

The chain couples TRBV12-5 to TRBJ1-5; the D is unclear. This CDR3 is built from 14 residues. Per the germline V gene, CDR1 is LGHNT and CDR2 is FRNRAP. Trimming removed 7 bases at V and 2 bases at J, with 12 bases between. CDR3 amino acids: CASDAWGGNQPQHF. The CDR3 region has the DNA TGTGCTAGTGACGCCTGGGGTGGCAATCAGCCCCAGCATTTT. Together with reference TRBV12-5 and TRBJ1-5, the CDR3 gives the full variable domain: DARVTQTPRHKVTEMGQEVTMRCQPILGHNTVFWYRQTMMQGLELLAYFRNRAPLDDSGMPKDRFSAEMPDATLATLKIQPSEPRDSAVYFCASDAWGGNQPQHFGDGTRLSIL.

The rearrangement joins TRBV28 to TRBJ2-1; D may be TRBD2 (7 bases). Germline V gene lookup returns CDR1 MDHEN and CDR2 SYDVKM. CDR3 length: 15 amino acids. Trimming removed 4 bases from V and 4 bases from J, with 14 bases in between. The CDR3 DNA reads TGTGCCAGCAGTTCCGGCGGGGGCATGTACAATGAGCAGTTCTTC. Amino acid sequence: CASSSGGGMYNEQFF.